The rows below give T cell receptor beta chains drawn from one sample of a study of blood T cell repertoires in COVID-19. Data came from immunoSEQ multiplex PCR; TCRdb stores just in-frame clones and leaves some out. The sample records roughly 100,000 clones, roughly 87% being singletons. Sequencing input: peripheral blood. These receptors all stem from a man aged 50 to 60 in a cohort sampled during active COVID-19. The CDR3 runs from the conserved cysteine through the conserved F or W. The D gene is left open where the match is weak. Clone size is not always given. Where it is, it says once, few, many or a class for expanded clones.

-	-	TRBJ1-2	TRBV6-5	CASSYSRGTNYGYTF	TGTGCCAGCAGTTACTCGAGGGGGACGAACTATGGCTACACCTTC
-	TRBD1	TRBJ1-2	TRBV20-1	CSASLTGFDGYTF	TGCAGTGCTAGTCTGACAGGGTTTGATGGCTACACCTTC
-	TRBD1	TRBJ1-2	TRBV10-3	CAISGPPGQTNYGYTF	TGTGCCATCAGTGGACCACCGGGACAGACTAACTATGGCTACACCTTC
-	-	TRBJ2-5	TRBV11-1	CASSTRFQETQYF	TGTGCCAGCAGCACGCGATTCCAAGAGACCCAGTACTTC
-	TRBD2	TRBJ2-6	TRBV10-3	CAISPTGGQGANVLTF	TGTGCCATCAGTCCGACGGGGGGGCAAGGGGCCAACGTCCTGACTTTC
-	-	TRBJ2-4	TRBV5-1	CASSLRGSQNIQYF	TGCGCCAGCAGCTTGCGGGGGTCCCAAAACATTCAGTACTTC
-	-	TRBJ2-1	TRBV10-3	CATTGYNEQFF	TGTGCCACCACAGGGTACAATGAGCAGTTCTTC
-	-	TRBJ1-5	TRBV19	CASSPERGHQPQHF	TGTGCCAGTAGTCCCGAGCGAGGTCATCAGCCCCAGCATTTT
many	-	TRBJ1-5	TRBV7-2	CASSFFGQPQHF	TGTGCCAGCAGCTTTTTCGGTCAGCCCCAGCATTTT
-	-	TRBJ2-2	TRBV19	CASSIWGDSGELFF	TGTGCCAGTAGTATTTGGGGAGATTCCGGGGAGCTGTTTTTT
-	-	TRBJ1-5	TRBV3-1/TRBV3-2	CASSQTGRGQPQHF	TGTGCCAGCAGCCAAACTGGACGGGGTCAGCCCCAGCATTTT
medium-sized	-	TRBJ2-6	TRBV6-5	CASSYSAASGANVLTF	TGTGCCAGCAGTTACTCCGCGGCGTCTGGGGCCAACGTCCTGACTTTC
medium-sized	TRBD1	TRBJ2-5	TRBV5-6	CASSLGQGETQYF	TGTGCCAGCAGCTTGGGACAGGGAGAGACCCAGTACTTC
-	-	TRBJ2-2	TRBV5-1	CASSLAPGLSNTGELFF	TGCGCCAGCAGCTTGGCCCCGGGACTGTCGAACACCGGGGAGCTGTTTTTT
-	-	TRBJ1-1	TRBV15	CATSRGTEPFFRQGKTEAFF	TGTGCCACCAGCAGAGGCACCGAGCCATTTTTCCGCCAGGGTAAGACTGAAGCTTTCTTT
-	-	TRBJ2-3	TRBV5-1	CASSLRGMADTQYF	TGCGCCAGCAGCTTGAGGGGGATGGCAGATACGCAGTATTTT
-	-	TRBJ2-3	TRBV7-3	CASSLRGGTDTQYF	TGTGCCAGCAGCTTAAGGGGGGGCACAGATACGCAGTATTTT
few	TRBD1	TRBJ1-5	TRBV28	CASTPGGEGQPQHF	TGTGCCAGCACCCCAGGGGGCGAAGGTCAGCCCCAGCATTTT
-	-	TRBJ2-3	TRBV19	CASSIVRDTQYF	TGTGCCAGTAGTATAGTGCGGGATACGCAGTATTTT
-	-	TRBJ2-5	TRBV7-9	CASSPGVGVQETQYF	TGTGCCAGCAGCCCAGGAGTCGGGGTCCAAGAGACCCAGTACTTC
-	TRBD2	TRBJ2-1	TRBV4-3	CASSQDQRGGGEQFF	TGCGCCAGCAGCCAAGACCAGCGGGGGGGCGGTGAGCAGTTCTTC
-	-	TRBJ2-2	TRBV5-5	CASSLNAGRITGELFF	TGTGCCAGCAGCTTGAACGCGGGGCGGATCACCGGGGAGCTGTTTTTT
-	-	TRBJ1-2	TRBV6-6	CASSPIFGGHSGYTF	TGTGCCAGCAGTCCCATCTTCGGGGGGCATAGTGGCTACACCTTC
-	-	TRBJ2-2	TRBV5-1	CASSLVAGVTGELFF	TGCGCCAGCAGCTTGGTGGCAGGGGTCACCGGGGAGCTGTTTTTT